This T cell receptor (beta chain) was obtained from a study of T cells after yellow fever vaccination. A single record per CDR3 protein comes from TCRdb applying MiXCR to the 5' RACE reads. The profile covers around 600,000 distinct CDR3 sequences, with about 12% appearing a single time and under 15% taken by the ten largest. The V end lost 3 bases, the J end lost 0 bases, and 12 bases lay between the germline ends. From germline, CDR1 is KGHSH and CDR2 LQKENI. The CDR3 is 17 residues long. This clonotype showed up just a few times. V is TRBV18 and J is TRBJ2-6; unclear D gene. The sample in question was PBMCs, obtained on the day of the yellow fever booster vaccination. The clonotype comes from a man aged 25-45 years who received the YFV17D yellow fever vaccine. The CDR3 reads CASSPMGESSGANVLTF. In DNA, the CDR3 is TGTGCCAGCTCACCGATGGGTGAGAGCTCTGGGGCCAACGTCCTGACTTTC. The entire variable domain, with the rest obtained from reference TRBV18 and TRBJ2-6, is as follows: NAGVMQNPRHLVRRRGQEARLRCSPMKGHSHVYWYRQLPEEGLKFMVYLQKENIIDESGMPKERFSAEFPKEGPSILRIQQVVRGDSAAYFCASSPMGESSGANVLTFGAGSRLTVL.